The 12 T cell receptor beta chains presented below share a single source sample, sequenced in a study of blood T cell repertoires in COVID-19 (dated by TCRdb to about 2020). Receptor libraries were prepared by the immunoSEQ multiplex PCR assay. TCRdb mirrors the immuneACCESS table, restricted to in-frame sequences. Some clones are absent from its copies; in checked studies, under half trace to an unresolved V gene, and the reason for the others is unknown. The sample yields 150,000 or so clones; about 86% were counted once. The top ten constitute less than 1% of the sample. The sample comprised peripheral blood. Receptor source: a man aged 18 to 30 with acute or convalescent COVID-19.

The chain's CDR3 is CASSWGGSSYNEQFF. Written as DNA, the CDR3 is TGTGCCAGCAGCTGGGGGGGGAGCTCCTACAATGAGCAGTTCTTC. The chain carries TRBV5-8 and TRBJ2-1; TRBD2 aligns across 7 bases. The junction had 3 bases not matched to a gene; V was cut back by 3 bases and J by 0 bases. The CDR3 consists of 15 residues. Germline V gene data show CDR1 as SGHTS and CDR2 as YDEGEE.

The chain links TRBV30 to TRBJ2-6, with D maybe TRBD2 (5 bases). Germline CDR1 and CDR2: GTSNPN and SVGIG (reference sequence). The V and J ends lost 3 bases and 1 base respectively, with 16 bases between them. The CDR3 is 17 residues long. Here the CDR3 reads CAWRAGLIQSGANVLTF. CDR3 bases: TGTGCCTGGAGGGCTGGACTGATACAATCTGGGGCCAACGTCCTGACTTTC.

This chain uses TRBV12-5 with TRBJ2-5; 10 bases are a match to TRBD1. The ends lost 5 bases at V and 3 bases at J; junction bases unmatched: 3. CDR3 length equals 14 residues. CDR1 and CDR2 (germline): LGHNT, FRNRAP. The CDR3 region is CASGPGTGEETQYF. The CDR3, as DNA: TGTGCTAGTGGTCCCGGGACAGGGGAAGAGACCCAGTACTTC.

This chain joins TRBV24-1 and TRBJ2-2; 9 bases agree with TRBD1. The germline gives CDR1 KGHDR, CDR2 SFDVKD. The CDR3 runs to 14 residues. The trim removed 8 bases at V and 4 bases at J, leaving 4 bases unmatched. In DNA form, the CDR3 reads TGTGCCACCAAAGGGACAGGGAGCACCGGGGAGCTGTTTTTT. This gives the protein CATKGTGSTGELFF.

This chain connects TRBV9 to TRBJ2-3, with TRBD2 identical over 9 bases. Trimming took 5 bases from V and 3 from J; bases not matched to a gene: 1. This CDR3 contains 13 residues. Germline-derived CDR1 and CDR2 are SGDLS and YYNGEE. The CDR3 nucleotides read TGTGCCAGCAGAGCGGGGGGTACAGATACGCAGTATTTT. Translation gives CASRAGGTDTQYF. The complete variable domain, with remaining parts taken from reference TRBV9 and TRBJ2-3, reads DSGVTQTPKHLITATGQRVTLRCSPRSGDLSVYWYQQSLDQGLQFLIQYYNGEERAKGNILERFSAQQFPDLHSELNLSSLELGDSALYFCASRAGGTDTQYFGPGTRLTVL.

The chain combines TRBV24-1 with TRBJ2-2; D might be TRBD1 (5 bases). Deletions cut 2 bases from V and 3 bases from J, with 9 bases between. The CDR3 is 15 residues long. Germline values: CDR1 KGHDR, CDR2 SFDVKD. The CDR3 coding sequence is TGTGCCACCAGTGATTCAAGCAGGGACACCGGGGAGCTGTTTTTT. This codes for CATSDSSRDTGELFF.

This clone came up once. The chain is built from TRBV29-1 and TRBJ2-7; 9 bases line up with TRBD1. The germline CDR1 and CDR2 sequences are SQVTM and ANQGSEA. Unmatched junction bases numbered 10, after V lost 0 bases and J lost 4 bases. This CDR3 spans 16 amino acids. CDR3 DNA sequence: TGCAGCGTTGAAGATCGAGGACAGGGGTCTAGTTACGAGCAGTACTTC. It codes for CSVEDRGQGSSYEQYF.

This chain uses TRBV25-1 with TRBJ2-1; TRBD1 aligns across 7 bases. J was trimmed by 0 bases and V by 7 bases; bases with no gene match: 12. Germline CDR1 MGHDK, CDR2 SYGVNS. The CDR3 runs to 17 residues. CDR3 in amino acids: CASMRAGGPSSYNEQFF. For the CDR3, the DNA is TGTGCCAGCATGAGGGCAGGGGGACCGAGCTCCTACAATGAGCAGTTCTTC.

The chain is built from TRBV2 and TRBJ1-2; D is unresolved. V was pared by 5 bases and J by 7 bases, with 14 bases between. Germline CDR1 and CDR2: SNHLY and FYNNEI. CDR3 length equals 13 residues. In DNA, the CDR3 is TGTGCCAGCAGTCCCCGTAGGGAGGTTGGCTACACCTTC. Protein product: CASSPRREVGYTF.

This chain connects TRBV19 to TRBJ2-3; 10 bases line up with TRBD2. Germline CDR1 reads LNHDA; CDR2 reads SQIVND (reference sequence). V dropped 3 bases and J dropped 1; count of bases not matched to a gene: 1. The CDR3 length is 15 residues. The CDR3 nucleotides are TGTGCCAGTAGTATTAGCGGGGGGCGCACAGATACGCAGTATTTT. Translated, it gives CASSISGGRTDTQYF.

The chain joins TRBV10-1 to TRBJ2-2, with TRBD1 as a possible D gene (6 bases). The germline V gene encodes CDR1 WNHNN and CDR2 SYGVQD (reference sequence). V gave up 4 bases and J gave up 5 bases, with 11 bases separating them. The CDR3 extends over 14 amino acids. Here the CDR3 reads CASSVGGWTGELFF. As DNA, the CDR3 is TGCGCCAGCAGTGTTGGGGGCTGGACCGGGGAGCTGTTTTTT.

CDR3 bases: TGTGCCAGCAGCACTGGAGGACTAGCGGGGACCATGGTCTTC. It specifies CASSTGGLAGTMVF. The gene calls are TRBV21-1 and TRBJ2-1; no check of the table's D call, TRBD2, against the DNA was made. TRBV21-1 corresponds to a pseudogene. CDR3 length: 14 amino acids.